Below are 20 T cell receptor beta chains sequenced from a single sample in a study of blood T cell repertoires in COVID-19. Assay: immunoSEQ multiplex PCR; the TCRdb copy retains only in-frame clones and omits some. The table has 250,000 or so clones, 83% seen once. Material: peripheral blood. Every receptor here comes from a human donor in a cohort sampled during active COVID-19.

V gene TRBV7-2 combines with J gene TRBJ2-3; 10 nucleotides match TRBD2. The CDR3 is 15 amino acids. Germline-derived CDR1 and CDR2 are SGHTA and FQGNSA. The trim removed 3 bases at V and 6 bases at J, leaving 6 bases unmatched. The CDR3 DNA follows: TGTGCCAGCAGCTTTTCTAGCGGGAGTTCTGATACGCAGTATTTT. Translating gives CASSFSSGSSDTQYF.

The chain has TRBV2 and TRBJ2-7; TRBD2 matches 7 bases. The CDR3 sequence is 14 residues long. The trim removed 4 bases at V and 2 bases at J, leaving 5 bases unmatched. CDR1 SNHLY and CDR2 FYNNEI come from the germline V gene. The CDR3 loop is CASSVAGRAYEQYF. The CDR3 coding sequence is TGTGCCAGCAGTGTGGCGGGGAGGGCCTACGAGCAGTACTTC.

V and J are TRBV30 and TRBJ1-1, with 8 bases fitting TRBD1. The CDR3 totals 15 residues. Germline V gene lookup returns CDR1 GTSNPN and CDR2 SVGIG (reference sequence). The trim removed 1 base at V and 1 base at J, leaving 5 bases unmatched. CDR3 protein: CAWSELDRGNTEAFF. In nucleotides, the CDR3 is TGTGCCTGGAGTGAACTTGACAGGGGGAACACTGAAGCTTTCTTT.

V gene TRBV24-1 combines with J gene TRBJ2-1; 7 bases fit TRBD1. After removal of 6 bases from V and 1 base from J, the junction contained 2 bases not matched to a gene. The length of the CDR3 is 14 residues. The germline gives CDR1 KGHDR, CDR2 SFDVKD. The DNA of the CDR3 is TGTGCCACCAGTACAGGGGAGTCCTACAATGAGCAGTTCTTC. This translates into CATSTGESYNEQFF.

The chain links TRBV18 to TRBJ2-3, with D possibly TRBD1 on 8 matching bases. With 6 bases removed from V and 4 bases from J, the gap between germline ends came to 23 bases. Germline assignment: CDR1 KGHSH and CDR2 LQKENI. The CDR3 has 17 residues. For the CDR3, the DNA is TGTGCCAGCTCTCCAAACGCTGGACAGGGAGGGGCAGATACGCAGTATTTT. Residues: CASSPNAGQGGADTQYF.

The chain couples TRBV2 to TRBJ2-7; 9 bases agree with TRBD1. The germline CDR1 and CDR2 sequences are SNHLY and FYNNEI. Trimming cost V 4 bases and J 5 bases; bases outside gene matches: 9. This CDR3 has 15 amino acids. CDR3 residues: CASSGRRDRVHEQYF. CDR3 nucleotides: TGTGCCAGCAGTGGCCGCCGGGACAGGGTTCACGAGCAGTACTTC.

This chain uses TRBV19 with TRBJ2-7; TRBD1 aligns across 7 bases. The CDR3 has 11 amino acids. Germline V gene sequence: CDR1 LNHDA, CDR2 SQIVND (reference sequence). Unmatched junction bases numbered 2, after V lost 9 bases and J lost 3 bases. The chain's CDR3 is CARGQHYEQYF. The CDR3 nucleotides read TGTGCCAGGGGACAGCACTACGAGCAGTACTTC.

V and J are TRBV18 and TRBJ1-6; a weak D match, TRBD1 (6 bases). The CDR3 totals 17 residues. The germline V gene has CDR1 KGHSH and CDR2 LQKENI. Trimming pared 5 bases from V and 0 bases from J, leaving 14 bases between. The chain's CDR3 is CASSVDRRSSYNSPLHF. For the CDR3, the DNA is TGTGCCAGCTCAGTGGACAGAAGGAGCTCCTATAATTCACCCCTCCACTTT. Looking up the rest from reference TRBV18 and TRBJ1-6 gives the full variable domain: NAGVMQNPRHLVRRRGQEARLRCSPMKGHSHVYWYRQLPEEGLKFMVYLQKENIIDESGMPKERFSAEFPKEGPSILRIQQVVRGDSAAYFCASSVDRRSSYNSPLHFGNGTRLTVT.

CDR3 residues: CASSGSSNGQPGGNTIYF. Here the CDR3 DNA reads TGTGCCAGCAGCGGTAGTTCAAATGGACAGCCGGGTGGAAACACCATATATTTT. The chain links TRBV9 to TRBJ1-3; possible D gene TRBD1, 6 bases. This CDR3 has 18 residues. The V gene lost 3 bases and the J gene lost 3 bases, with 22 bases spanning the gap. Germline CDR1 is SGDLS and CDR2 is YYNGEE.

The chain joins TRBV7-6 to TRBJ2-7; 9 nucleotides align to TRBD1. The V gene's germline CDR1 is SGHVS and CDR2 FNYEAQ. The CDR3 consists of 16 residues. The V and J ends lost 5 bases and 3 bases, in that order; junction bases with no gene match: 11. The CDR3 DNA reads as TGTGCCAGCAGCGCCAACCCCGGGGGACAGGGCTACGAGCAGTACTTC. Translating gives CASSANPGGQGYEQYF.

The sample holds a few counts of this clone. V gene TRBV5-4 combines with J gene TRBJ1-4; 10 bases match TRBD1. This CDR3 spans 14 amino acids. The junction had 4 bases not matched to a gene; V was cut back by 4 bases and J by 7 bases. Germline V lookup: CDR1 SGHNT, CDR2 YYREEE (reference sequence). CDR3: CASSQDRGGEKLFF. CDR3 nucleotides: TGTGCCAGCAGCCAGGACAGGGGGGGTGAAAAACTGTTTTTT.

V gene TRBV6-5 combines with J gene TRBJ1-2; 7 nucleotides line up with TRBD1. V lost 4 bases and J lost 4; bases outside the gene matches: 6. The CDR3 has 14 amino acids. Germline V CDR1 and CDR2: MNHEY, SVGAGI. CDR3 nucleotides: TGTGCCAGCAGTTCCGACAGGGTCGGCTATGGCTACACCTTC. It translates to CASSSDRVGYGYTF.

A note on this clone: This sample includes further DNA sequences coding for the same CDR3. The chain couples TRBV12-3 or TRBV12-4 to TRBJ2-1; 7 bases are shared with TRBD1. Trimming took 2 bases from V and 8 from J; bases not matched to a gene: 3. The CDR3 is made up of 13 amino acids. CDR3 residues: CASSLSTGDEQFF. CDR3 DNA sequence: TGTGCCAGCAGTTTAAGTACAGGGGATGAGCAGTTCTTC.

CDR3 sequence: CASSWGTEHQPQHF. The CDR3, as DNA: TGTGCCAGCAGCTGGGGGACAGAGCATCAGCCCCAGCATTTT. The chain uses TRBV5-5 and TRBJ1-5; 7 nucleotides align to TRBD1. Germline lookup yields CDR1 SGHKS and CDR2 YYEKEE (reference sequence). The CDR3 is 14 residues long. The J segment lost 5 bases and the V segment lost 3 bases, leaving 5 bases of the junction unmatched.

Notes on this clone: This sample also contains other DNA sequences that code for the same CDR3. This chain joins TRBV12-3 or TRBV12-4 and TRBJ1-5; D may be TRBD1 (6 bases). V gave up 5 bases and J gave up 4 bases, with 9 bases separating them. The CDR3 runs 13 residues. As DNA, the CDR3 is TGTGCCAGCAGTGGTACAGGGAATCAGCCCCAGCATTTT. Translating gives CASSGTGNQPQHF.

The CDR3 DNA is TGTGCCAGTAGTATAGCCCCACGGAGGGGAAGGAGTGCGCGCTATCAGCCCCAGCATTTT. Its protein is CASSIAPRRGRSARYQPQHF. The chain uses TRBV19 and TRBJ1-5; the D gene is possibly TRBD1 (5 bases). The CDR3 is made up of 20 amino acids. V gave up 1 base and J gave up 5 bases, with 27 bases separating them. CDR1 is LNHDA, CDR2 SQIVND, per germline (reference sequence). The entire variable domain, with the rest obtained from reference TRBV19 and TRBJ1-5, is as follows: DGGITQSPKYLFRKEGQNVTLSCEQNLNHDAMYWYRQDPGQGLRLIYYSQIVNDFQKGDIAEGYSVSREKKESFPLTVTSAQKNPTAFYLCASSIAPRRGRSARYQPQHFGDGTRLSIL.

The J gene is TRBJ1-2, the V gene TRBV6-5; D is uncertain. This CDR3 is 12 amino acids long. The V end lost 6 bases, the J end lost 6 bases, and 11 bases lay between the germline ends. From germline, CDR1 is MNHEY and CDR2 SVGAGI. This chain's CDR3 is CASSPGRNGYTF. DNA of the CDR3: TGTGCCAGCAGCCCCGGGAGAAATGGCTACACCTTC.

This sequence joins TRBV9 and TRBJ1-6, with D uncertain. CDR1 is SGDLS and CDR2 is YYNGEE in the germline V gene. Trimming left V 3 bases short and J 7 bases short, with 14 bases between. This CDR3 contains 15 residues. The CDR3 DNA follows: TGTGCCAGCAGCGCCTCCATCCGAGGAAATTCACCCCTCCACTTT. Protein product: CASSASIRGNSPLHF.

The rearrangement links TRBV11-2 to TRBJ1-1; TRBD1 matches at 7 bases. The CDR3 contains 14 residues. Germline V gives CDR1 SGHAT, CDR2 FQNNGV. Trimming took 4 bases from V and 4 from J; bases not matched to a gene: 6. The chain's CDR3 is CASSSYRGRTEAFF. Written as DNA, the CDR3 is TGTGCCAGCAGCTCTTACAGGGGACGCACTGAAGCTTTCTTT.

This sequence joins TRBV18 and TRBJ2-7; D might be TRBD1 (7 bases). V lost 4 bases and J lost 3, with 13 bases in between. Germline loops: CDR1 KGHSH, CDR2 LQKENI. There are 14 residues in the CDR3. The CDR3, as DNA: TGTGCCAGCTCACAGGGGCAGGGGGGCTACGAGCAGTACTTC. Its protein is CASSQGQGGYEQYF.